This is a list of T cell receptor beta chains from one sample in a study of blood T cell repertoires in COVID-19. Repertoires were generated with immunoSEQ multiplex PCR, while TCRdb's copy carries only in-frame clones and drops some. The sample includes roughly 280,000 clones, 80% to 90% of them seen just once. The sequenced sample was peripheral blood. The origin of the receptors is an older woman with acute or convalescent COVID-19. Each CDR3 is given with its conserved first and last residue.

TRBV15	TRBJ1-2	CATSTGGNSYGYTF
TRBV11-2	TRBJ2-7	CASSHTGQFREQYF
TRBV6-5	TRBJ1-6	CAIRARGADNSPLHF
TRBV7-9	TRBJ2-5	CASSLGWAPALTETQYF
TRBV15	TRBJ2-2	CATSRGLNTGELFF
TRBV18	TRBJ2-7	CASSPQEGPTYEQYF
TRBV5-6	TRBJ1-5	CASSLLGTGGNQPQHF
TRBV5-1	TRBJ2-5	CASSLAGQGGETQYF
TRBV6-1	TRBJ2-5	CASSEAGGANRETQYF
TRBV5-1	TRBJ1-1	CASSWTGGGTEAFF
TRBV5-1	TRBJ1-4	CASSRTPGQGVEKLFF
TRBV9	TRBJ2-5	CASSAGGTQYF
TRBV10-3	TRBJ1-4	CAISESGTNEKLFF
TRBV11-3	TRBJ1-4	CASSSSATNEKLFF
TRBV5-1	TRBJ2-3	CASSLDQGYTDTQYF
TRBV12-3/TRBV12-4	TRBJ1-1	CASSFSLRVFF
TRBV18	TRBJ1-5	CASSPSRDQPQHF
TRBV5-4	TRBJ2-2	CASSLAQGAAGELFF
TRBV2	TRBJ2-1	CASKRGLIDEQFF
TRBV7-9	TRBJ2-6	CASSPHRGSGANVLTF
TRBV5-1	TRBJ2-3	CASHYTTGATDTQYF
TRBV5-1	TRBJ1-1	CASSAGPTTNTEAFF